Following are 26 T cell receptor beta chains from one sample sequenced in a study of blood T cell repertoires in COVID-19. Profiling relied on immunoSEQ multiplex PCR, and the TCRdb table lists in-frame clones only, not all of them. This sample has about 240,000 clones, with 83% found just once. Sequencing input: PBMCs or T cells enriched from blood (not recorded which). These receptors all stem from a middle-aged woman who had been exposed to COVID-19.

The chain employs TRBV19 and TRBJ1-1, with 7 bases identical to TRBD1. After removal of 7 bases from V and 1 base from J, the junction contained 6 bases not matched to a gene. CDR1 LNHDA and CDR2 SQIVND come from the germline V gene (reference sequence). This CDR3 spans 14 amino acids. The CDR3 sequence: CASTIQGTNTEAFF. CDR3 bases: TGTGCCAGTACGATACAGGGGACGAACACTGAAGCTTTCTTT.

V and J are TRBV19 and TRBJ2-2; 10 nucleotides match TRBD1. The CDR3 contains 15 residues. Unmatched junction bases numbered 7, after V lost 6 bases and J lost 6 bases. Germline CDR1 reads LNHDA; CDR2 reads SQIVND (reference sequence). The CDR3: CASSGDRGGPGELFF. The CDR3, as DNA: TGTGCCAGTAGCGGGGACAGGGGCGGCCCCGGGGAGCTGTTTTTT.

The chain couples TRBV5-1 to TRBJ1-1; 9 bases are a match to TRBD1. The CDR3 consists of 14 residues. Germline V gene data show CDR1 as SGHRS and CDR2 as YFSETQ. After removal of 2 bases from V and 1 base from J, the junction contained 0 bases not matched to a gene. The CDR3 bases are TGCGCCAGCAGCTTACAGGGGGCGAACACTGAAGCTTTCTTT. As protein: CASSLQGANTEAFF.

This chain uses TRBV28 with TRBJ1-5; 12 positions match TRBD1. The V segment lost 8 bases and the J segment 7 bases; nucleotides outside the gene matches: 18. Germline values: CDR1 MDHEN, CDR2 SYDVKM. The CDR3 length is 18 residues. The CDR3 DNA is TGTGCCAGCCGATTACGCGCCGGGACAGGGGGCATTGGACAGCCCCAGCATTTT. Translation gives CASRLRAGTGGIGQPQHF.

CDR3 sequence: CSVEVGSGELFF. CDR3 in DNA: TGCAGCGTTGAAGTCGGGTCCGGGGAGCTGTTTTTT. The gene calls are TRBV29-1 and TRBJ2-2, with D uncertain. The V gene's germline CDR1 is SQVTM and CDR2 ANQGSEA. The CDR3 runs 12 residues. Deletions cut 1 base from V and 6 bases from J, with 6 bases between.

The gene calls are TRBV5-8 and TRBJ1-1, with D unresolved. Germline V CDR1 and CDR2: SGHTS, YDEGEE. The CDR3 loop spans 14 amino acids. V lost 1 base and J lost 2, with 9 bases in between. CDR3 amino acids: CASSLYGVNTEAFF. The CDR3 nucleotides read TGTGCCAGCAGCTTGTACGGGGTAAACACTGAAGCTTTCTTT.

The chain employs TRBV5-1 and TRBJ1-1; D is ambiguous. The CDR3 is 13 residues long. Germline loops: CDR1 SGHRS, CDR2 YFSETQ. V shed 2 bases and J shed 7 bases, with 12 bases lying between them. CDR3 amino acids: CASSFYPGNEAFF. The CDR3, as DNA: TGCGCCAGCAGCTTCTATCCGGGGAATGAAGCTTTCTTT.

This clone was counted once. V usage is TRBV28 and J usage is TRBJ1-5; D unresolved. The CDR3 is 13 residues long. The germline CDR1 and CDR2 sequences are MDHEN and SYDVKM. Trimming left V 5 bases short and J 7 bases short, with 12 bases between. CDR3 protein: CASSALERQPQHF. The CDR3 coding sequence is TGTGCCAGCAGTGCCTTGGAGAGGCAGCCCCAGCATTTT.

This chain uses TRBV30 with TRBJ1-2; D not certain. V gave up 4 bases and J gave up 5 bases, with 11 bases separating them. The CDR3 is made up of 12 amino acids. Germline lookup yields CDR1 GTSNPN and CDR2 SVGIG (reference sequence). The CDR3 region has the DNA TGTGCCTGGAAACGGCCGGGGTATGGCTACACCTTC. Translated, it gives CAWKRPGYGYTF.

The rearrangement links TRBV29-1 to TRBJ1-2; TRBD1 aligns across 10 bases. J was trimmed by 7 bases and V by 6 bases; bases with no gene match: 5. The CDR3 loop spans 12 amino acids. The germline CDR1 and CDR2 sequences are SQVTM and ANQGSEA. CDR3 nucleotides: TGCAGCGTCGACAGGGGGCTGTGTGGCTACACCTTC. This encodes CSVDRGLCGYTF.

The CDR3 is CASSQTGGAGEKLFF. The CDR3 nucleotides are TGTGCCAGCAGCCAGACAGGGGGCGCCGGGGAAAAACTGTTTTTT. This chain joins TRBV7-3 and TRBJ1-4; TRBD1 aligns across 10 bases. The CDR3 runs to 15 residues. The V gene end was trimmed by 5 bases and the J gene end by 8 bases; junction bases not matched to a gene: 8. Germline CDR1 reads SGHTA; CDR2 reads FQGTGA.

The chain employs TRBV3-1 (or the pseudogene TRBV3-2) and TRBJ1-4, with unresolved D. The V end lost 1 base, the J end lost 4 bases, and 10 bases lay between the germline ends. Per the germline V gene, CDR1 is LGHDT and CDR2 is YNNKEL (reference sequence). The CDR3 spans 15 residues. CDR3 bases: TGTGCCAGCAGCCAAGCTGGCGGAAGTAATGAAAAACTGTTTTTT. It codes for CASSQAGGSNEKLFF.

The genes are TRBV5-1 and TRBJ1-3, with D possibly being TRBD1 (5 bases). The CDR3 sequence is 15 residues long. The V and J ends lost 1 base and 2 bases respectively, with 10 bases between them. From germline, CDR1 is SGHRS and CDR2 YFSETQ. CDR3 DNA sequence: TGCGCCAGCAGCTTGTCTCTGACAGCTGGAAACACCATATATTTT. Its translation is CASSLSLTAGNTIYF.

J is TRBJ1-1 and V is TRBV6-5; possibly TRBD1 for D (5 bases). From germline, CDR1 is MNHEY and CDR2 SVGAGI. The CDR3 consists of 14 residues. V lost 8 bases, J lost 5 bases, and 18 bases lay in between. CDR3 coding DNA: TGTGCCAGCCTTTTTGACGGGGGTGGTACTGAAGCTTTCTTT. It encodes CASLFDGGGTEAFF.

The chain employs TRBV9 and TRBJ1-2; a possible D gene is TRBD1 (6 bases). The CDR3 length is 14 residues. CDR1 is SGDLS, CDR2 YYNGEE, per germline. With 1 base removed from V and 6 bases from J, the gap between germline ends came to 13 bases. For the CDR3, the DNA is TGTGCCAGCAGCGTACTTACAGGGCTGGATGGCTACACCTTC. It codes for CASSVLTGLDGYTF.

The chain uses TRBV30 and TRBJ1-1; possible D gene TRBD1, 6 bases. The CDR3 extends over 14 amino acids. Trimming stripped 4 bases from V and 2 bases from J, with 14 bases between. The germline CDR1 and CDR2 sequences are GTSNPN and SVGIG (reference sequence). CDR3 loop: CAWTRGRGNTEAFF. The CDR3 DNA reads as TGTGCCTGGACACGTGGCAGGGGAAACACTGAAGCTTTCTTT.

The chain joins TRBV6-5 to TRBJ2-7, with 8 bases fitting TRBD2. V shed 5 bases and J 0 bases; nucleotides not matched to a gene: 6. Germline V CDR1 and CDR2: MNHEY, SVGAGI. The CDR3 runs to 15 residues. The CDR3 DNA follows: TGTGCCAGCAGTCCTCAAGGGACTAGCTCCTACGAGCAGTACTTC. Translation gives CASSPQGTSSYEQYF.

V usage is TRBV19 and J usage is TRBJ1-2; the match to TRBD1 covers 8 bases. V shed 4 bases, J shed 8 bases, and the junction held 15 bases outside the gene matches. Germline V gene sequence: CDR1 LNHDA, CDR2 SQIVND (reference sequence). This CDR3 contains 16 residues. CDR3 DNA sequence: TGTGCCAGTAGTAGCCCTAGGGACAGGCTAATGGGAGGCTACACCTTC. Translating it yields CASSSPRDRLMGGYTF.

This chain connects TRBV19 to TRBJ1-5; no definite D call. The V end was cut by 4 bases, the J end by 10 bases, with 17 bases between. The germline gives CDR1 LNHDA, CDR2 SQIVND (reference sequence). The length of the CDR3 is 14 residues. The CDR3 is CASSTPSGREPQHF. The CDR3 nucleotides are TGTGCCAGTAGTACCCCATCGGGGAGGGAACCCCAGCATTTT.

J is TRBJ1-4 and V is TRBV24-1; no firm D call. The CDR3 sequence is 14 residues long. Germline loops: CDR1 KGHDR, CDR2 SFDVKD. V was cut by 2 bases and J by 4 bases, with 7 bases left in between. The CDR3 here is CATSDSSYNEKLFF. Written as DNA, the CDR3 is TGTGCCACCAGTGATTCGTCCTATAATGAAAAACTGTTTTTT.

The chain joins TRBV18 to TRBJ2-1, with D tentatively TRBD2 (5 bases). Germline V gene sequence: CDR1 KGHSH, CDR2 LQKENI. Trimming pared 0 bases from V and 10 bases from J, leaving 13 bases between. This CDR3 region has 14 residues. CDR3 sequence: CASSPPSATGEQFF. CDR3 nucleotides: TGTGCCAGCTCACCACCTTCGGCAACGGGAGAGCAGTTCTTC.

V usage is TRBV6-5 and J usage is TRBJ1-5, with a weak D call TRBD1 (6 bases). V lost 6 bases to trimming and J lost 7 bases, with 13 bases between them. Germline V CDR1 and CDR2: MNHEY, SVGAGI. The CDR3 covers 13 residues. DNA for the CDR3: TGTGCCAGCAGCAGACAGGTCCGACAGCCCCAGCATTTT. It is translated as CASSRQVRQPQHF.

The rearrangement joins TRBV6-5 to TRBJ1-4; D call uncertain. Per germline, CDR1 MNHEY and CDR2 SVGAGI. Trimming pared 6 bases from V and 1 base from J, leaving 9 bases between. CDR3 length equals 14 residues. The CDR3 nucleotides read TGTGCCAGCAGCCGAGGAGGAACTAATGAAAAACTGTTTTTT. Translated: CASSRGGTNEKLFF.

The chain combines TRBV10-3 with TRBJ2-2; 15 bases match TRBD2. Germline V CDR1 and CDR2: ENHRY, SYGVKD. The CDR3 covers 15 residues. J was trimmed by 7 bases and V by 10 bases; bases with no gene match: 7. The CDR3 sequence: CATRTSGGAVGELFF. Here the CDR3 DNA reads TGTGCCACCCGGACTAGCGGGGGGGCCGTCGGGGAGCTGTTTTTT.

The chain has TRBV7-2 and TRBJ1-3, with 7 positions matching TRBD1. V trimming: 10 bases; J trimming: 0 bases; junction bases outside the gene matches: 12. This CDR3 is built from 16 residues. In germline, CDR1 is SGHTA, CDR2 FQGNSA. The CDR3 region is CATRGGATSSGNTIYF. DNA for the CDR3: TGTGCCACCAGGGGGGGGGCGACGAGCTCTGGAAACACCATATATTTT.

The chain links TRBV28 to TRBJ1-4; D is uncertain. Germline V gives CDR1 MDHEN, CDR2 SYDVKM. V lost 5 bases to trimming and J lost 10 bases, with 17 bases between them. The CDR3 spans 14 residues. The CDR3 bases are TGTGCCAGCAGTCCACACGGTACCGGGGTAAAACTGTTTTTT. Its translation is CASSPHGTGVKLFF.